The T cell receptor beta chain described here comes from a study of shared clonotypes between healthy human individuals. Study as a whole: Researchers assigned three CD4 naive, three CD4 memory, two CD8 naive and one CD8 memory plate to each donor. Study-level findings and limits: Rarefaction gave evidence that sorted-subset sequencing remained incomplete despite large depth. About 5% was the fraction of naive CD4 clonotypes found shared across four donors. Sharing of clonotypes among donors was expected to vary with sequencing depth.

The CDR3 is made up of 11 amino acids. Germline V CDR1 and CDR2: SGHRS, YFSETQ. V was pared by 2 bases and J by 8 bases, with 7 bases between. Comment on this clone: Its antigen is as yet unknown. The same CDR3 can be traced to other DNA sequences in this sample.

This table comes from immunoSEQ multiplex PCR, and its TCRdb copy is limited to in-frame clones, with some not included. The sample shows millions of clones, approximately 93% of them seen only once. The clonotype originates from a man between 18 and 35 years old in good health. Some clones in this sample may be carry-over from other donors' samples. The genes are TRBV5-1 and TRBJ1-1, with D perhaps matching TRBD1 (6 bases). The sequencing input was naive CD4+ T cells from PBMCs. Subset denoted: CD45RA+ positively selected. CDR3 DNA sequence: TGCGCCAGCAGCTTCGGGACAGAAGCTTTCTTT. As protein: CASSFGTEAFF.